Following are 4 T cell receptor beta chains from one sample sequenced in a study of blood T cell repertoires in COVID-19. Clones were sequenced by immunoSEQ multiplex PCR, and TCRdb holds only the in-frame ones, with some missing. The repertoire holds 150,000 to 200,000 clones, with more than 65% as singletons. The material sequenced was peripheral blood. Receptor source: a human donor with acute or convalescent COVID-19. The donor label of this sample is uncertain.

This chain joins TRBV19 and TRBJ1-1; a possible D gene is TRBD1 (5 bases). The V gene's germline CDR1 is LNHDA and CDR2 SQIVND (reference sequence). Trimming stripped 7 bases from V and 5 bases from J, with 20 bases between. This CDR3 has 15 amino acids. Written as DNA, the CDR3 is TGTGCCAGTACCCGGGGGGTAGGATTTGGGACTGAAGCTTTCTTT. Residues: CASTRGVGFGTEAFF.

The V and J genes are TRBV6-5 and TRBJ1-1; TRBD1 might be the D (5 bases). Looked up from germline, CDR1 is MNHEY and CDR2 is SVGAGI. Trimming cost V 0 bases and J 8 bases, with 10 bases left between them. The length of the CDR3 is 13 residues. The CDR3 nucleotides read TGTGCCAGCAGTTACTCTGGCCGGGGGGAAGCTTTCTTT. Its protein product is CASSYSGRGEAFF.

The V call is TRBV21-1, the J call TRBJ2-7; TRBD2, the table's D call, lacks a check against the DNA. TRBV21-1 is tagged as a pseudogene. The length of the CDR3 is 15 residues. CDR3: CASTRALADIYEQYF. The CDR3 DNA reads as TGTGCCAGCACTCGGGCACTAGCGGATATCTACGAGCAGTACTTC.

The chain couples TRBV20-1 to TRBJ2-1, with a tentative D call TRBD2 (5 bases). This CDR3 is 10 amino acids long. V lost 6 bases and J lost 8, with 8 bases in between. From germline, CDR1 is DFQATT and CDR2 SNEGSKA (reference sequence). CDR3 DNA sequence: TGCAGTGCGAGCGGTCATGAGCAGTTCTTC. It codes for CSASGHEQFF.